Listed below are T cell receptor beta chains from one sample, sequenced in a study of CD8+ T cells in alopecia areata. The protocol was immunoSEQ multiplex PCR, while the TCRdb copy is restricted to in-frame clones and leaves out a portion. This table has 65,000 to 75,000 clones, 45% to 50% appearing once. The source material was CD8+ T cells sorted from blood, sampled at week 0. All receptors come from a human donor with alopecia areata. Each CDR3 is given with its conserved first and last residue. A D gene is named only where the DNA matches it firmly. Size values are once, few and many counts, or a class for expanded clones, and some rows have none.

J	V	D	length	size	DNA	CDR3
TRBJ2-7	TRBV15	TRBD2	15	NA	TGTGCCACCAGCGAGGGTCAAGCGGGAGTTTACGAGCAGTACTTC	CATSEGQAGVYEQYF
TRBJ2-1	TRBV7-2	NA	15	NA	TGTGCCAGCAGCCTCCCCCGGGAGATGTACAATGAGCAGTTCTTC	CASSLPREMYNEQFF
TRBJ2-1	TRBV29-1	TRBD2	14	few	TGCAGCGTTGAATTGGGGGAGGGGTACAATGAGCAGTTCTTC	CSVELGEGYNEQFF
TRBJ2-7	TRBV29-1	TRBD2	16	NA	TGCAGCGTTGAGGGCGGGGGGACTAGCGGGAGCCACGAGCAGTACTTC	CSVEGGGTSGSHEQYF
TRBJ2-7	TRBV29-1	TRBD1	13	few	TGCAGCGTTGAGGGACAGAAGCCCTACGAGCAGTACTTC	CSVEGQKPYEQYF
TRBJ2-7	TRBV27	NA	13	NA	TGTGCCAGCAGTTTATCCGGAGGCCACGAGCAGTACTTC	CASSLSGGHEQYF
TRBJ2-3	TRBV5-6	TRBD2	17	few	TGTGCCAGCAGCTCGGGCCACGGAGCGGGAGTGCCGGATACGCAGTATTTT	CASSSGHGAGVPDTQYF
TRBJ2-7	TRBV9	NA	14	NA	TGTGCCAGCAGCGTTGGCTACAGCTCCTACGAGCAGTACTTC	CASSVGYSSYEQYF
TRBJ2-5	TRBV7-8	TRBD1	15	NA	TGTGCCAGCAGCTTACTGGACAGGGCCCAAGAGACCCAGTACTTC	CASSLLDRAQETQYF
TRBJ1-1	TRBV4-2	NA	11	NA	TGTGCCAGCAGCCAAGGGACTGAAGCTTTCTTT	CASSQGTEAFF
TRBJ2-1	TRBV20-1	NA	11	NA	TGCAGTGCCACCCCGTCGGGTGAGCAGTTCTTC	CSATPSGEQFF
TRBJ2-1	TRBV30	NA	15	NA	TGTGCCTGGTGGGGCCGCCACGGGGGGCCAAATGAGCAGTTCTTC	CAWWGRHGGPNEQFF
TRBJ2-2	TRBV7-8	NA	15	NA	TGTGCCAGCAGCTTAGTGGGATCGAACACCGGGGAGCTGTTTTTT	CASSLVGSNTGELFF
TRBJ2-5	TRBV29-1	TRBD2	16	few	TGCAGCGTTGAATCCCCAGCGGGAGGGCCTGAGGAGACCCAGTACTTC	CSVESPAGGPEETQYF
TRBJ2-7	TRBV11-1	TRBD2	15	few	TGTGCCAGCACGCTTACCGGACTAGCGGGAGACGAGCAGTACTTC	CASTLTGLAGDEQYF
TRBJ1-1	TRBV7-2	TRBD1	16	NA	TGTGCCAGCAGCTTACCCGGGACAGGGTATGTAGGTGAAGCTTTCTTT	CASSLPGTGYVGEAFF
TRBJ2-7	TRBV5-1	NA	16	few	TGCGCCAGCAGCTTGGTTGATGGCAGGGATGGGTACGAGCAGTACTTC	CASSLVDGRDGYEQYF
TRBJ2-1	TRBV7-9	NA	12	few	TGTGCCAGCAGCTTCACTCCGAGGGAGCAGTTCTTC	CASSFTPREQFF
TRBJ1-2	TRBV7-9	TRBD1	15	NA	TGTGCCAGCAGGAGCTCCACAGGGGATAACTATGGCTACACCTTC	CASRSSTGDNYGYTF
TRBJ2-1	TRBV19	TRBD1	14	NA	TGTGCCAGTAGTACCTGGGACAGGGTAAATGAGCAGTTCTTC	CASSTWDRVNEQFF
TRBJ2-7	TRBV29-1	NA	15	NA	TGCAGCGTTACCCCCACAGGGGGGGTCAGCTACGAGCAGTACTTC	CSVTPTGGVSYEQYF
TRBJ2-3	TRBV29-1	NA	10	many	TGCAGCGTTGATACAGATACGCAGTATTTT	CSVDTDTQYF
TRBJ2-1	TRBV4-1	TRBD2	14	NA	TGCGCCAGCAGCCGAGGACTAGCGGGCTTTGAGCAGTTCTTC	CASSRGLAGFEQFF
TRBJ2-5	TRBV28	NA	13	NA	TGTGCCAGCAGTTTGGCAGGGATGGAGACCCAGTACTTC	CASSLAGMETQYF
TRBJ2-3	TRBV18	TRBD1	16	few	TGTGCCAGCTCACTACTGGACAGGGACAGCACAGATACGCAGTATTTT	CASSLLDRDSTDTQYF
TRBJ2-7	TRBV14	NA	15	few	TGTGCCAGCAGCCAAGGGCTTGTTAGAAAACCCGAGCAGTACTTC	CASSQGLVRKPEQYF